The T cell receptor beta chain described here comes from a study of response to subunit inactivated influenza vaccine. Notes on the study in general: With each seasonal influenza vaccination, the authors suggested, few new T cells are recruited.

TCRdb re-called the RT-PCR reads with MiXCR, one entry per CDR3 protein. The table includes about 480,000 distinct CDR3 sequences, approximately 11% detected once. This clonotype has a handful of counts. What it binds is not known. J was trimmed by 0 bases and V by 1 base; bases with no gene match: 3. This CDR3 has 17 residues. In germline, CDR1 is LGHNA, CDR2 YSLEER. The sequencing here drew on PBMCs from blood, taken 35 to 45 days after vaccination. This TCR was sampled from a man aged 45-65 years who received an inactivated influenza vaccine. V is TRBV4-3 and J is TRBJ2-1; 10 nucleotides agree with TRBD2. CDR3 sequence reads: CASSQGSGGFSYNEQFF. CDR3 DNA: TGCGCCAGCAGCCAAGGTAGCGGGGGGTTCTCCTACAATGAGCAGTTCTTC.